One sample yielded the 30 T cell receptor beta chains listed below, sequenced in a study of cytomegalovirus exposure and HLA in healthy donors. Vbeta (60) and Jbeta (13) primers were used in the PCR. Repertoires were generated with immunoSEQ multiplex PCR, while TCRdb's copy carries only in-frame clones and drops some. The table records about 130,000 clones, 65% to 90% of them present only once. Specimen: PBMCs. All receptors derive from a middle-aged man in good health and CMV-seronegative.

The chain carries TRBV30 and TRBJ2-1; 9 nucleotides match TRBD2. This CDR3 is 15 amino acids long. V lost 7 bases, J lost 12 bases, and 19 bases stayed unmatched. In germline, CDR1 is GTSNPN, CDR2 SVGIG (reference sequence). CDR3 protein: CALKRRGGQKTRQFF. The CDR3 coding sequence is TGTGCCTTGAAACGGCGGGGGGGCCAAAAAACAAGGCAGTTCTTC.

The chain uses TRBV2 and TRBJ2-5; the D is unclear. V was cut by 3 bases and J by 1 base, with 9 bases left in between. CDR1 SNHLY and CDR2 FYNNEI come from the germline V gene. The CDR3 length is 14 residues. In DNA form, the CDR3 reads TGTGCCAGCAGTGAGCTCCAGGCCCAAGAGACCCAGTACTTC. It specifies CASSELQAQETQYF. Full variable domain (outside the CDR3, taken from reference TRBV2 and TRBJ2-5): EPEVTQTPSHQVTQMGQEVILRCVPISNHLYFYWYRQILGQKVEFLVSFYNNEISEKSEIFDDQFSVERPDGSNFTLKIRSTKLEDSAMYFCASSELQAQETQYFGPGTRLLVL.

CDR3 region: CASSQALPQTRHPEQYF. For the CDR3, the DNA is TGCGCCAGCAGCCAAGCCCTGCCCCAGACAAGGCATCCCGAGCAGTACTTC. V and J are TRBV4-1 and TRBJ2-7; no reliable D call. V lost 1 base and J 6 bases, leaving 22 bases between the germline ends. Germline CDR1 and CDR2: MGHRA and YSYEKL. The CDR3 runs to 17 residues.

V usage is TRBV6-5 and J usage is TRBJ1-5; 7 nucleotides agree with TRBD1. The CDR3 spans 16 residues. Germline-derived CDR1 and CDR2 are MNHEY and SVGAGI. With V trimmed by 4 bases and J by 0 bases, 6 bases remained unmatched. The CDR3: CASSSKGTASNQPQHF. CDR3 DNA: TGTGCCAGCAGTTCAAAGGGGACAGCTAGCAATCAGCCCCAGCATTTT.

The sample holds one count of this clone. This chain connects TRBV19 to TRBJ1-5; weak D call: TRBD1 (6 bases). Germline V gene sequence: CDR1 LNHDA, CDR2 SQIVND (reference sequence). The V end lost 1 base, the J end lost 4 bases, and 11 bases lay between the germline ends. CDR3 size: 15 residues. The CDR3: CASSIVGQLNQPQHF. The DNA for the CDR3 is TGTGCCAGTAGTATAGTGGGACAACTGAATCAGCCCCAGCATTTT.

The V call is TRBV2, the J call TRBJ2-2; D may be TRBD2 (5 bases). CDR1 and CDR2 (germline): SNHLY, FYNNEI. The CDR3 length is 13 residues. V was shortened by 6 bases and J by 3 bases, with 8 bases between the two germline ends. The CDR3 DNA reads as TGTGCCAGCAGGAGGGCCCACACCGGGGAGCTGTTTTTT. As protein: CASRRAHTGELFF.

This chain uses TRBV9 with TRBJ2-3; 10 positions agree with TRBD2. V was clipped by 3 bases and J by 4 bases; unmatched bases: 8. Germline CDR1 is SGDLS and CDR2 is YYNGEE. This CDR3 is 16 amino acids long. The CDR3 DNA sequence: TGTGCCAGCAGCGCTGGGACTAGCGAGGGTGCAGATACGCAGTATTTT. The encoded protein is CASSAGTSEGADTQYF. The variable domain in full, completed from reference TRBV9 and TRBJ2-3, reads DSGVTQTPKHLITATGQRVTLRCSPRSGDLSVYWYQQSLDQGLQFLIQYYNGEERAKGNILERFSAQQFPDLHSELNLSSLELGDSALYFCASSAGTSEGADTQYFGPGTRLTVL.

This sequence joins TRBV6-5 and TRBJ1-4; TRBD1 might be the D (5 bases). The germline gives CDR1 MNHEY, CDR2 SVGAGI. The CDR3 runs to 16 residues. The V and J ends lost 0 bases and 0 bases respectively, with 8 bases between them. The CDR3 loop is CASSYSTRATNEKLFF. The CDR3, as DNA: TGTGCCAGCAGTTACTCTACCAGGGCAACTAATGAAAAACTGTTTTTT.

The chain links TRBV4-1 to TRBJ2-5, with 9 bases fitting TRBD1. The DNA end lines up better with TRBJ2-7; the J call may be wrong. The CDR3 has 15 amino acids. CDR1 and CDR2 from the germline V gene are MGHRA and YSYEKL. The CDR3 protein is CASSQELGQGYEQYF. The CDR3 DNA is TGCGCCAGCAGCCAAGAGTTGGGACAGGGTTACGAGCAGTACTTC.

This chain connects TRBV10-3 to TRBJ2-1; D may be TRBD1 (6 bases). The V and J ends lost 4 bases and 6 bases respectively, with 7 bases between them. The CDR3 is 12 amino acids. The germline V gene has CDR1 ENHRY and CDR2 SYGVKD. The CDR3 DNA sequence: TGTGCCATCAGTGTACAGGGCAATGAGCAGTTCTTC. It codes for CAISVQGNEQFF.

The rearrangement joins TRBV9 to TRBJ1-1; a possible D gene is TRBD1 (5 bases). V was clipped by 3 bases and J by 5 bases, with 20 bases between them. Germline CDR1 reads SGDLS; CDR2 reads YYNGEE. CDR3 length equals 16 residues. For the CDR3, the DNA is TGTGCCAGCAGCGCCGGCCCGGGGGGGAAGAGGACTGAAGCTTTCTTT. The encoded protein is CASSAGPGGKRTEAFF. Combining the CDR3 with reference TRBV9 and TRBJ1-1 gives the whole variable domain DSGVTQTPKHLITATGQRVTLRCSPRSGDLSVYWYQQSLDQGLQFLIQYYNGEERAKGNILERFSAQQFPDLHSELNLSSLELGDSALYFCASSAGPGGKRTEAFFGQGTRLTVV.

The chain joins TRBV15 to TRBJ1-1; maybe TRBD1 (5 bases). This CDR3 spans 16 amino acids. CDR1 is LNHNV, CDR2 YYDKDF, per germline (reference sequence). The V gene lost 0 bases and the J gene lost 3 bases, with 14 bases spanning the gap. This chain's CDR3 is CATSRDGHPGDTEAFF. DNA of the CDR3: TGTGCCACCAGCAGAGACGGACATCCTGGGGACACTGAAGCTTTCTTT.

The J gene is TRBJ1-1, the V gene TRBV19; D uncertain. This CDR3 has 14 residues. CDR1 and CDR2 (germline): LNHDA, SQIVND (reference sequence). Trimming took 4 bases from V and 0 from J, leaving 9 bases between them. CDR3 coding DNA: TGTGCCAGTAGTAGAGAACAGCTGAACACTGAAGCTTTCTTT. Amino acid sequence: CASSREQLNTEAFF.

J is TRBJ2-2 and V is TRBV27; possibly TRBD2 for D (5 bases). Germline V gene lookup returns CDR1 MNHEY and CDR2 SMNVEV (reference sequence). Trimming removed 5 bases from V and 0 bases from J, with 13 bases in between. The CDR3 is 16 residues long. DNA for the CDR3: TGTGCCAGCAGTCTCCTAGCAGCCCCGAACACCGGGGAGCTGTTTTTT. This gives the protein CASSLLAAPNTGELFF.

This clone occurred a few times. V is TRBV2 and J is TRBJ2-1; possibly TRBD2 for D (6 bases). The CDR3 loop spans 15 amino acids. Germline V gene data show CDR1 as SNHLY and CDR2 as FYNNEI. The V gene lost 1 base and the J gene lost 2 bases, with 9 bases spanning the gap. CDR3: CASSEGLGTYNEQFF. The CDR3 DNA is TGTGCCAGCAGTGAAGGACTAGGAACCTACAATGAGCAGTTCTTC. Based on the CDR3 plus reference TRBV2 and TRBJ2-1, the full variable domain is EPEVTQTPSHQVTQMGQEVILRCVPISNHLYFYWYRQILGQKVEFLVSFYNNEISEKSEIFDDQFSVERPDGSNFTLKIRSTKLEDSAMYFCASSEGLGTYNEQFFGPGTRLTVL.

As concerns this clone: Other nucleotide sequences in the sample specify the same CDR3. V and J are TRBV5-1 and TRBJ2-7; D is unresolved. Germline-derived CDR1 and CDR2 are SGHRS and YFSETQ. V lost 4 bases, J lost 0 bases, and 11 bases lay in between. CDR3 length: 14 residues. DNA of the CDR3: TGCGCCAGCAGCCTGGACCGGAGCTCCTACGAGCAGTACTTC. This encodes CASSLDRSSYEQYF.

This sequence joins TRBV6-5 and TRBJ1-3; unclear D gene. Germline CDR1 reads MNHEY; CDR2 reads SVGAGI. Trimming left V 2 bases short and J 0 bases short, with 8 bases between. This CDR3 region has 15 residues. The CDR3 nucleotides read TGTGCCAGCAGTTACACCCAGTACTCTGGAAACACCATATATTTT. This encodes CASSYTQYSGNTIYF.

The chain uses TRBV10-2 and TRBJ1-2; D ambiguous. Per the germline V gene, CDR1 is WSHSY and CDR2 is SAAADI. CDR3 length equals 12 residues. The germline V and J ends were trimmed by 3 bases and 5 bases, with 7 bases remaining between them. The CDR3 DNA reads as TGCGCCAGCAGTGAATCTCAGTATGGCTACACCTTC. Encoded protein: CASSESQYGYTF.

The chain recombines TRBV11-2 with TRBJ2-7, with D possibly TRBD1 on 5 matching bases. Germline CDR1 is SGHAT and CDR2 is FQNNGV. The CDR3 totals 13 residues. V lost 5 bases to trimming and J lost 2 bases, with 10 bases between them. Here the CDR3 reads CASSPGQTYEQYF. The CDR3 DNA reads TGTGCCAGCAGCCCTGGACAAACCTACGAGCAGTACTTC.

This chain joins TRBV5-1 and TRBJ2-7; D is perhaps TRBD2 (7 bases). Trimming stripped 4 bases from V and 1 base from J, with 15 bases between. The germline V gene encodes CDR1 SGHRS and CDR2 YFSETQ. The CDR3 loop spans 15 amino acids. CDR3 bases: TGCGCCAGCAGCCTTAACGGGGGGCCGTCCTACGAGCAGTACTTC. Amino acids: CASSLNGGPSYEQYF. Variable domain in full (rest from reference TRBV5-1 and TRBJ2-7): KAGVTQTPRYLIKTRGQQVTLSCSPISGHRSVSWYQQTPGQGLQFLFEYFSETQRNKGNFPGRFSGRQFSNSRSEMNVSTLELGDSALYLCASSLNGGPSYEQYFGPGTRLTVT.

CDR3 nucleotides: TGTGCCAGCAGCGCGTCGCGGGCGCTTCCTAATGAAAAACTGTTTTTT. Its translation is CASSASRALPNEKLFF. This chain links TRBV2 with TRBJ1-4; no clear D. CDR3 length: 16 residues. Germline V CDR1 and CDR2: SNHLY, FYNNEI. Trimming removed 6 bases at V and 3 bases at J, with 17 bases between.

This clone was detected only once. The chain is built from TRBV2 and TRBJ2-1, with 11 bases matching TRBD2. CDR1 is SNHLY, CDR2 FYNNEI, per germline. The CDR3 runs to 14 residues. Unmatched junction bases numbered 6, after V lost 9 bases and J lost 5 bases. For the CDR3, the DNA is TGTGCCAGGAAGCTAGCGGGGGGAAACAATGAGCAGTTCTTC. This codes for CARKLAGGNNEQFF.

In nucleotides, the CDR3 is TGTGCCTGGAGTTCACAGGGTTTCGGCAATCAGCCCCAGCATTTT. Its translation is CAWSSQGFGNQPQHF. The gene calls are TRBV30 and TRBJ1-5; maybe TRBD1 (6 bases). The V end lost 2 bases, the J end lost 2 bases, and 13 bases lay between the germline ends. CDR3 length: 15 amino acids. Per the germline V gene, CDR1 is GTSNPN and CDR2 is SVGIG (reference sequence).

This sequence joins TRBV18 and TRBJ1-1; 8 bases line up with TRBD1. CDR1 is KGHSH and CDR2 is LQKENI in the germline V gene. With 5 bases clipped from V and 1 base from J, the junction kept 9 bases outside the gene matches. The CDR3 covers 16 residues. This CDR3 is CASSMTGVGGNTEAFF. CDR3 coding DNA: TGTGCCAGCTCAATGACAGGGGTCGGAGGGAACACTGAAGCTTTCTTT. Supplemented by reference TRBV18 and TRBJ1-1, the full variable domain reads NAGVMQNPRHLVRRRGQEARLRCSPMKGHSHVYWYRQLPEEGLKFMVYLQKENIIDESGMPKERFSAEFPKEGPSILRIQQVVRGDSAAYFCASSMTGVGGNTEAFFGQGTRLTVV.

As DNA, the CDR3 is TGTGCCAGCAGCTTAAGGGTCCGGGGAGGACGAAGCAATCAGCCCCAGCATTTT. Translation gives CASSLRVRGGRSNQPQHF. The V and J genes are TRBV7-2 and TRBJ1-5; D remains ambiguous. The length of the CDR3 is 18 residues. CDR1 is SGHTA, CDR2 FQGNSA, per germline. Deletions cut 2 bases from V and 1 base from J, with 18 bases between.

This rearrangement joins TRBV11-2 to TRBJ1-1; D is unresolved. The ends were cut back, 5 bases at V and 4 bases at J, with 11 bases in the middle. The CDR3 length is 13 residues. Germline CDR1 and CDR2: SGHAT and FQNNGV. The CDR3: CASSRFGSTEAFF. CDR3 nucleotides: TGTGCCAGCAGCCGGTTTGGGAGCACTGAAGCTTTCTTT.

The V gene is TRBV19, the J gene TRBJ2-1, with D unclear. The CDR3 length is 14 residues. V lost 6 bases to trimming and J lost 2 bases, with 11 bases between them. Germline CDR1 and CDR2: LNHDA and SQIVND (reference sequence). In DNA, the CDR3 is TGTGCCAGTAGCAGGTTTTCCCCCTACAATGAGCAGTTCTTC. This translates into CASSRFSPYNEQFF.

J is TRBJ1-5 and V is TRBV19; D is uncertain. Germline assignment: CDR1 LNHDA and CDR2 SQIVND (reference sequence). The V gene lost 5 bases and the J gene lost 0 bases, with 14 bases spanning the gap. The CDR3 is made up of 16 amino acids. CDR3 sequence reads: CASSPTPYSSNQPQHF. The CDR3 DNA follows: TGTGCCAGTAGTCCGACACCATACTCTAGCAATCAGCCCCAGCATTTT.

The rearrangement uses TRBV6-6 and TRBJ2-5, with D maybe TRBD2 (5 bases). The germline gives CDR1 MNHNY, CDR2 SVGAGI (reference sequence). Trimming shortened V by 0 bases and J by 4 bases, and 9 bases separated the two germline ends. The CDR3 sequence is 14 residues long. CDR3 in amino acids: CASSYSLATETQYF. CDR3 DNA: TGTGCCAGCAGTTACTCCCTAGCTACAGAGACCCAGTACTTC.

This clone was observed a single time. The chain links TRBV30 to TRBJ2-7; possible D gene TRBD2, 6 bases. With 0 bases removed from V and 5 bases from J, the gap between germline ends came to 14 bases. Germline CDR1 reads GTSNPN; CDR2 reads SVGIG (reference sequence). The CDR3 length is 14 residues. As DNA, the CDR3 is TGTGCCTGGAGTGTACGAGGAGGGTTCAACGAGCAGTACTTC. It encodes CAWSVRGGFNEQYF.